The TCR beta chain described here comes from a study of cytomegalovirus exposure and HLA in healthy donors. General study findings and limits: Rare TCR sequences predominated, though certain public TCRs were found in many donors. Productive rates of about 90% or about 30% were seen for most TCR beta V segments in an earlier analysis.

Primers for the PCR totalled 60 Vbeta and 13 Jbeta. Clones were sequenced by immunoSEQ multiplex PCR, and TCRdb holds only the in-frame ones, with some missing. The data show approximately 100,000 clones, roughly 71% seen once. There are many counts of this clone. Its antigen is currently unknown. Trimming left V 8 bases short and J 1 base short, with 11 bases between. The length of the CDR3 is 14 residues. Germline-derived CDR1 and CDR2 are LNHNV and YYDKDF (reference sequence). The chain employs TRBV15 and TRBJ1-4; D gene uncertain. The TCR sequence derives from a woman aged 70-85 years in good health and CMV-seropositive. The sample consisted of PBMCs. In DNA, the CDR3 is TGTGCCACCGTAGGAGGGTTAACTAATGAAAAACTGTTTTTT. It specifies CATVGGLTNEKLFF.